This T cell receptor (beta chain) was observed in a study of cytomegalovirus exposure and HLA in healthy donors. Study information: Researchers previously reported finding roughly 120 million unique TCR beta sequences from roughly 200 million T cells.

The primer mix had 60 Vbeta and 13 Jbeta primers. TCRdb's table, derived via immunoSEQ multiplex PCR, lists solely in-frame clones and lacks some. This table has around 150,000 clones, more than 75% appearing once. Germline CDR1 is MRHNA and CDR2 is SNTAGT. The ends lost 6 bases at V and 1 base at J; junction bases unmatched: 9. The CDR3 has 15 amino acids. The genes are TRBV6-4 and TRBJ2-7, with 7 nucleotides matching TRBD1. The source of this sequence is a man aged 18 to 30 in good health and CMV-seropositive. Sequencing input: PBMCs. CDR3 region: CASRNDRAKSYEQYF. The DNA of the CDR3 is TGTGCCAGCAGAAACGACAGGGCCAAATCCTACGAGCAGTACTTC.